This T cell receptor beta chain emerged from a study of molecular identifiers for immune sequencing clone quantification. On the study more broadly: In the replicates, RNA derived from roughly 20,000 or 100,000 naive CD8 cells was divided into five parts, and four were sequenced. Study-wide findings and caveats: Naive cells had under 1% of molecules in clones above 20 RNA copies, effectors over 99%. Should identical TCR molecules share a barcode, the sizes of highly expanded clones could be underestimated.

This clonotype was counted ten times or more. Its antigen is still unknown. One entry per CDR3 protein results from TCRdb running MiXCR on the PCR reads. In the table there are approximately 37,000 distinct CDR3 sequences, 15% to 20% of which are singletons. Sorted cells numbering roughly 18,000 to 1,100,000, with 10%, 30% or 50% RNA, yielded the naive CD8 libraries. This TCR derives from a human donor in good health. Some libraries in this study had Jurkat cell RNA spiked in. The sequenced sample consisted of naive CD8+ T cells from blood, with Jurkat cell RNA spiked in. As to subset: FACS-sorted CD8+CD4-CCR7+CD45RA+ naive T cells.

CDR3 coding DNA: TGTGCCAGCAGCCCCCGGGACAGAACCGACAATGAGCAGTTCTTC. Translated, it gives CASSPRDRTDNEQFF. The chain is built from TRBV2 and TRBJ2-1; 7 nucleotides align to TRBD1. The CDR3 has 15 amino acids. With V trimmed by 6 bases and J by 5 bases, 10 bases remained unmatched. Germline-derived CDR1 and CDR2 are SNHLY and FYNNEI.